This entry features one T cell receptor (beta chain) sequence. What it binds is not known. The sample comes from a study of T cells in localized non-small cell lung cancer. Study results and limitations: Among the tissues sampled, uninvolved adjacent lung had the highest T cell clonality, above tumor. Greater blood T cell density accompanied longer overall survival. Detection in adjacent lung was observed for a median roughly 55 of the top 100 tumor clones.

Method: immunoSEQ multiplex PCR; TCRdb's copy keeps in-frame clones and lacks some. Among tens of thousands of clones listed, about 88% were seen once. The junction had 1 base not matched to a gene; V was cut back by 6 bases and J by 6 bases. Germline CDR1 and CDR2: SGHRS and YFSETQ. The CDR3 consists of 11 residues. The TCR was taken from a female donor aged 60 or older with stage I squamous cell lung carcinoma. This chain links TRBV5-1 with TRBJ2-3; 7 bases agree with TRBD2. Material: peripheral blood, obtained before any cancer treatment. The CDR3 here is CASIGGDTQYF. CDR3 DNA sequence: TGCGCCAGCATCGGGGGGGATACGCAGTATTTT.